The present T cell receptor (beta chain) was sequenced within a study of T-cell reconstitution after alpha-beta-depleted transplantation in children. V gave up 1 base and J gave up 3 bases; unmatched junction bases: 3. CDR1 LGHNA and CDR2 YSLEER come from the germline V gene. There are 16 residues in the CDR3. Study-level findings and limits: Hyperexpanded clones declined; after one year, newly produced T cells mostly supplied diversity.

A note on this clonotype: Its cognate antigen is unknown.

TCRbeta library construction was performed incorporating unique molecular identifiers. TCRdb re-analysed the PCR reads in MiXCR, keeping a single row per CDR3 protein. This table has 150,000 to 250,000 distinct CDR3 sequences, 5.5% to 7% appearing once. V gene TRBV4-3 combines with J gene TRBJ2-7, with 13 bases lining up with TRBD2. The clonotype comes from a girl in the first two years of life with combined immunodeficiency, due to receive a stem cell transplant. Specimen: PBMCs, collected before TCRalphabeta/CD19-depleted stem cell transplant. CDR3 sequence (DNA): TGCGCCAGCAGCCAAGCGGGGACTAGCGGGGACTACGAGCAGTACTTC. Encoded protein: CASSQAGTSGDYEQYF.